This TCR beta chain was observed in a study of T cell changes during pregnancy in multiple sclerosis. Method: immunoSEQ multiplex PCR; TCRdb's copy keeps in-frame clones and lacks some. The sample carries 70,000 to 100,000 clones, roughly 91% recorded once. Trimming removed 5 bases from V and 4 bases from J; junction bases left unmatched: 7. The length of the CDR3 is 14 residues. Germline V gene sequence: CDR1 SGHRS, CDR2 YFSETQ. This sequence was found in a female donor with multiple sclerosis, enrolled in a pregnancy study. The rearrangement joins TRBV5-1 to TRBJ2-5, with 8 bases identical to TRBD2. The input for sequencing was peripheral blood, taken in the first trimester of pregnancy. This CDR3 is CASSREGLGETQYF. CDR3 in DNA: TGCGCCAGCAGTCGGGAGGGGCTGGGAGAGACCCAGTACTTC.